This T cell receptor beta chain appears in the sequencing data of a study of T cells in Graves' hyperthyroidism and ophthalmopathy. Study at large: At the time of initial diagnosis and before any treatment, peripheral blood was collected.

This clonotype was seen at least ten times. V lost 5 bases and J lost 4, with 14 bases in between. The V gene's germline CDR1 is SGHVS and CDR2 FQNEAQ. The CDR3 has 14 residues. RNA transcripts gave rise to amplified TCR beta CDR3 regions. The study used the HTBI primer set for a first-round RT-PCR of the TCR CDR3. TCRdb redid the calling of the multiplex PCR reads with MiXCR, one entry per CDR3 protein. Counted here are fewer than 450,000 distinct CDR3 sequences, 15% occurring once; the ten biggest clones make up 15% to 20%. A NOSPECS grade of at least 4, a Clinical Activity Score of at least 3 and duration under 3 months were recorded in ophthalmopathy patients. The diagnoses drew upon clinical symptoms, serum thyroxine and TRAb, thyroid ultrasound and orbital computed tomography.

Source material: blood. This receptor was identified in a woman aged 60 to 75 with Graves' ophthalmopathy. The chain is built from TRBV7-8 and TRBJ2-5; weak D call: TRBD2 (5 bases). CDR3 sequence (DNA): TGTGCCAGCAGCCCTACCGGGGTGGGAGAGACCCAGTACTTC. Translating gives CASSPTGVGETQYF.